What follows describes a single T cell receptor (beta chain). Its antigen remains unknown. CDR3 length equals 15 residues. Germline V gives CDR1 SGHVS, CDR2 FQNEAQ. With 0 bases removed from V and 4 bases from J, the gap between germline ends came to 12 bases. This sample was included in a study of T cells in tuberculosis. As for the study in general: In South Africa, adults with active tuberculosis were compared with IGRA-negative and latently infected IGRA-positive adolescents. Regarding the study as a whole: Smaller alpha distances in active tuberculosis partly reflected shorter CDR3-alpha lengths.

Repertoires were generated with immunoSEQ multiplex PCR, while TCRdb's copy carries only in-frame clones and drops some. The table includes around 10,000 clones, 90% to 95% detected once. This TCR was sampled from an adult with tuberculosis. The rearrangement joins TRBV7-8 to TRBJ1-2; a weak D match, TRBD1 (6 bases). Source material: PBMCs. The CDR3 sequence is CASSLALQGSYGYTF. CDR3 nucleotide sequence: TGTGCCAGCAGCTTAGCCCTCCAGGGGTCCTATGGCTACACCTTC. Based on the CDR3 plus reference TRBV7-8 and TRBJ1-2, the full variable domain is GAGVSQSPRYKVAKRGQDVALRCDPISGHVSLFWYQQALGQGPEFLTYFQNEAQLDKSGLPSDRFFAERPEGSVSTLKIQRTQQEDSAVYLCASSLALQGSYGYTFGSGTRLTVV.